Each of the 15 T cell receptor beta chains below was sequenced from the same sample in a study of blood T cell repertoires in COVID-19. Some clones are missing from TCRdb's copy, which holds only in-frame ones; the method was immunoSEQ multiplex PCR. The top ten hold about 12% of the sample, which has roughly 170,000 clones, 87% seen once. The source material was peripheral blood. These TCRs come from a woman in her 70s with COVID-19, enrolled during active disease.

The J gene is TRBJ1-6, the V gene TRBV6-2 or TRBV6-3; a weak D match, TRBD1 (6 bases). CDR1 is MNHEY and CDR2 is SVGEGT in the germline V gene. V lost 5 bases and J lost 10, with 18 bases in between. The CDR3 runs 15 residues. The CDR3 bases are TGTGCCAGCAGTCAATGGACAGCTGGGGAATCACCCCTCCACTTT. This sequence encodes CASSQWTAGESPLHF.

This clone has just one count. J is TRBJ2-7 and V is TRBV19; 9 nucleotides match TRBD1. Trimming at V came to 4 bases and at J to 3 bases, leaving 7 bases not matched to a gene. Germline V lookup: CDR1 LNHDA, CDR2 SQIVND (reference sequence). The CDR3 covers 15 residues. The CDR3: CASSNTGTGFYEQYF. The CDR3 DNA is TGTGCCAGTAGTAATACCGGGACAGGGTTCTACGAGCAGTACTTC.

In this sample, this clone turned up once. J is TRBJ2-7 and V is TRBV5-1, with D perhaps TRBD2 (5 bases). Germline CDR1 SGHRS, CDR2 YFSETQ. Trimming pared 1 base from V and 6 bases from J, leaving 11 bases between. CDR3 length: 13 residues. DNA of the CDR3: TGCGCCAGCAGCTTGCCGGGGTTTGGCGAGCAGTACTTC. This sequence encodes CASSLPGFGEQYF.

The gene calls are TRBV6-1 and TRBJ1-1, with D possibly matching TRBD1 (5 bases). The germline V gene encodes CDR1 MNHNS and CDR2 SASEGT. This CDR3 comprises 14 residues. Between the trimmed V and J ends, which lost 3 bases and 2 bases, there was a span of 10 bases. In nucleotides, the CDR3 is TGTGCCAGCAGTGAGAGGGGACTAAACACTGAAGCTTTCTTT. Amino acids: CASSERGLNTEAFF.

The rearrangement joins TRBV25-1 to TRBJ2-1; 9 bases line up with TRBD1. Germline values: CDR1 MGHDK, CDR2 SYGVNS. The V and J ends lost 4 bases and 7 bases, in that order; junction bases with no gene match: 5. The CDR3 contains 14 residues. CDR3 DNA: TGTGCCAGCAGTGGCAGGGGACAGGGAAATGAGCAGTTCTTC. Translation gives CASSGRGQGNEQFF.

In its sample, this clone was seen once. The chain joins TRBV10-3 to TRBJ2-1, with D possibly being TRBD2 (7 bases). Germline CDR1 ENHRY, CDR2 SYGVKD. Deletions cut 0 bases from V and 7 bases from J, with 22 bases between. The CDR3 is 18 amino acids. CDR3 region: CAISESAGAGPHRNEQFF. The CDR3 DNA sequence: TGTGCCATCAGTGAGTCGGCGGGGGCTGGCCCTCATAGGAATGAGCAGTTCTTC.

The chain couples TRBV6-5 to TRBJ2-7; the D gene is possibly TRBD2 (5 bases). Per germline, CDR1 MNHEY and CDR2 SVGAGI. This CDR3 comprises 12 residues. The ends were cut back, 6 bases at V and 3 bases at J, with 9 bases in the middle. CDR3 amino acids: CASSEGIYEQYF. CDR3 DNA sequence: TGTGCCAGCAGCGAGGGTATCTACGAGCAGTACTTC.

The chain links TRBV7-2 to TRBJ1-4, with D possibly being TRBD1 (6 bases). V dropped 5 bases and J dropped 9 bases, with 13 bases sitting between them. Germline CDR1 reads SGHTA; CDR2 reads FQGNSA. The CDR3 is made up of 13 amino acids. The CDR3 DNA sequence: TGTGCCAGCAGCGCCCGGACAGAGCAAAAACTGTTTTTT. It is translated as CASSARTEQKLFF.

The J gene is TRBJ2-1, the V gene TRBV27, with TRBD2 matching over 10 bases. CDR1 MNHEY and CDR2 SMNVEV come from the germline V gene (reference sequence). The CDR3 contains 15 residues. V shed 6 bases, J shed 5 bases, and the junction held 7 bases outside the gene matches. This chain's CDR3 is CASSPSGSGDNEQFF. The CDR3 region has the DNA TGTGCCAGCAGCCCTAGCGGGAGCGGCGACAATGAGCAGTTCTTC.

The CDR3 sequence: CASSYSSPTTYEQYF. CDR3 nucleotide sequence: TGTGCCAGCAGTTACTCGAGTCCGACAACCTACGAGCAGTACTTC. The genes are TRBV6-5 and TRBJ2-7; the D is unclear. Per germline, CDR1 MNHEY and CDR2 SVGAGI. The CDR3 contains 15 residues. V was shortened by 0 bases and J by 2 bases, with 11 bases between the two germline ends.

As DNA, the CDR3 is TGCGCCAGCAGCGGACAGGGGTCTGACCCCTCTTCCTCCTACAATGAGCAGTTCTTC. Amino acid sequence: CASSGQGSDPSSSYNEQFF. The J gene is TRBJ2-1, the V gene TRBV5-1, with 9 bases matching TRBD1. The germline V gene encodes CDR1 SGHRS and CDR2 YFSETQ. Losses at the gene ends were 4 bases for V and 0 bases for J; bases not matched to a gene: 14. The CDR3 has 19 amino acids.

The rearrangement joins TRBV2 to TRBJ2-1; the match to TRBD2 covers 11 bases. CDR1 and CDR2 from the germline V gene are SNHLY and FYNNEI. This CDR3 has 15 amino acids. V trimming: 3 bases; J trimming: 6 bases; junction bases outside the gene matches: 4. DNA for the CDR3: TGTGCCAGCAGTGAGGAACTAGCGGGAGCCAATGAGCAGTTCTTC. Translated, it gives CASSEELAGANEQFF.

The J gene is TRBJ2-2, the V gene TRBV7-2; TRBD1 matches 8 bases. J lost 5 bases, V lost 5 bases, and 10 bases had no gene match. This CDR3 region has 16 residues. From germline, CDR1 is SGHTA and CDR2 FQGNSA. CDR3 loop: CASSLRDRSMTGELFF. The DNA for the CDR3 is TGTGCCAGCAGCCTCCGGGACAGGTCAATGACCGGGGAGCTGTTTTTT.

This clone has a single count. The chain is built from TRBV13 and TRBJ1-5; D gene ambiguous. Trimming stripped 3 bases from V and 4 bases from J, with 7 bases between. CDR3 length: 13 residues. Germline-derived CDR1 and CDR2 are PRHDT and FYEKMQ (reference sequence). The CDR3 loop is CASSLSGNQPQHF. The CDR3 coding sequence is TGTGCCAGCAGCTTGTCCGGTAATCAGCCCCAGCATTTT.

The chain combines TRBV5-5 with TRBJ2-7; D gene ambiguous. CDR1 is SGHKS, CDR2 YYEKEE, per germline (reference sequence). Trimming left V 1 base short and J 3 bases short, with 17 bases between. The CDR3 loop spans 16 amino acids. CDR3 residues: CASSLRTTPTYYEQYF. The CDR3 DNA is TGTGCCAGCAGCTTGAGAACCACCCCTACTTACTACGAGCAGTACTTC.